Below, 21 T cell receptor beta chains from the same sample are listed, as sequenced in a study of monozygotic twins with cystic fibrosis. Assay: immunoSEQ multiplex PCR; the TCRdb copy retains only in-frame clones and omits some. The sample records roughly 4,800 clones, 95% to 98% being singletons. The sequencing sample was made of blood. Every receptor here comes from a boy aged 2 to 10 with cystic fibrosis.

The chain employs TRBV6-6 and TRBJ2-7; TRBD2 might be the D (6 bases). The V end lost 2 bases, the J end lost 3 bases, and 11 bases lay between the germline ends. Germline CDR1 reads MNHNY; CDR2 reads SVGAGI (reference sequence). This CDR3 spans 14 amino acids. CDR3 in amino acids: CASSYGGDLYEQYV. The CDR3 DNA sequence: TGTGCCAGCAGTTACGGCGGGGACCTCTACGAGCAGTACGTC.

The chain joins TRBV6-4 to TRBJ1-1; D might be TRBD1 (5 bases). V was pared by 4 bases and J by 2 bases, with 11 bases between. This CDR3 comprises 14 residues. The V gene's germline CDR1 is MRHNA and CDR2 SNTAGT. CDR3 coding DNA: TGTGCCAGCAGTGCCGGGGACGCTAACACTGAAGCTTTCTTT. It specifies CASSAGDANTEAFF.

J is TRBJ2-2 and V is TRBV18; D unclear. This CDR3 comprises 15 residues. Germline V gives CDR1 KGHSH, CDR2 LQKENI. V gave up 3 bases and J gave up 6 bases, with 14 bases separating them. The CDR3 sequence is CASSPKGPGAGELFF. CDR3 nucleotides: TGTGCCAGCTCACCCAAGGGTCCGGGTGCCGGGGAGCTGTTTTTT. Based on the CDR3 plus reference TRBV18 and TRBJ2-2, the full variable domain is NAGVMQNPRHLVRRRGQEARLRCSPMKGHSHVYWYRQLPEEGLKFMVYLQKENIIDESGMPKERFSAEFPKEGPSILRIQQVVRGDSAAYFCASSPKGPGAGELFFGEGSRLTVL.

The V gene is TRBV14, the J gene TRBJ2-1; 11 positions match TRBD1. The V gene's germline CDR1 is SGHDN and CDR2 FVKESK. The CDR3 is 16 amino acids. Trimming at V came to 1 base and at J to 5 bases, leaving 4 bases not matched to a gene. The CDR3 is CASSQVPGQGDNEQFF. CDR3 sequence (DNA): TGTGCCAGCAGCCAAGTTCCGGGACAGGGGGACAATGAGCAGTTCTTC.

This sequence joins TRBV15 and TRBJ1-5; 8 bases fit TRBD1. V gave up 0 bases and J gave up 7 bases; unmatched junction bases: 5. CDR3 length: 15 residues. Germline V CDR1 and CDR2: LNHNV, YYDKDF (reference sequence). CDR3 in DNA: TGTGCCACCAGCAGAGACAGGGGGCTAGGGCAGCCCCAGCATTTT. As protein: CATSRDRGLGQPQHF.

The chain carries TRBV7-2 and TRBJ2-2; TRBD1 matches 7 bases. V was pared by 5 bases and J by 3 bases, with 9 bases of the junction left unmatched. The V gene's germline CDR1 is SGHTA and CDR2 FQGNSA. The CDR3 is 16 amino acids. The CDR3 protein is CASSPNSGGHTGELFF. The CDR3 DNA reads TGTGCCAGCAGCCCCAATTCAGGGGGTCACACCGGGGAGCTGTTTTTT.

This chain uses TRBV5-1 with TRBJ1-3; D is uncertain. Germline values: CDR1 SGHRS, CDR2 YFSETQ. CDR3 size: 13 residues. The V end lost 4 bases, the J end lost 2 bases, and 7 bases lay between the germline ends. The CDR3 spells CASSDTAGNTIYF. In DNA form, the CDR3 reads TGCGCCAGCAGCGATACAGCTGGAAACACCATATATTTT.

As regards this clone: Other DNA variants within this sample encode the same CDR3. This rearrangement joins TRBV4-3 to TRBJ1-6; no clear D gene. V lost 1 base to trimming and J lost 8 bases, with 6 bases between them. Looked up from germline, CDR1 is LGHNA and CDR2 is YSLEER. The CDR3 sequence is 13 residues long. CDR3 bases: TGCGCCAGCAGCCAAGTAGAGGATTCACCCCTCCACTTT. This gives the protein CASSQVEDSPLHF.

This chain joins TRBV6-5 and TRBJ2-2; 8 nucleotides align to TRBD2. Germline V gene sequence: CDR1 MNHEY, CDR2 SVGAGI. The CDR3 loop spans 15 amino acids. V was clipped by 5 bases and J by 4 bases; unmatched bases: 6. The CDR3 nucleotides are TGTGCCAGCAGTCGGGGGGGAGTATCCACCGGGGAGCTGTTTTTT. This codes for CASSRGGVSTGELFF.

CDR3 nucleotide sequence: TGTGCCAGCAGCTTGGACTTAAGTGGTGGCACAGATACGCAGTATTTT. It encodes CASSLDLSGGTDTQYF. The chain has TRBV7-9 and TRBJ2-3; tentatively, D is TRBD2 (5 bases). The V end was cut by 3 bases, the J end by 1 base, with 14 bases between. The CDR3 contains 16 residues. Germline V CDR1 and CDR2: SEHNR, FQNEAQ (reference sequence).

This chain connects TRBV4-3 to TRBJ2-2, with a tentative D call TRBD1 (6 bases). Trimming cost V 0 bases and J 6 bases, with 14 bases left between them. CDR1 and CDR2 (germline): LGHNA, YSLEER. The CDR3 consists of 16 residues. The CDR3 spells CASSQDPGGASGELFF. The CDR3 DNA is TGCGCCAGCAGCCAAGATCCTGGGGGCGCGTCCGGGGAGCTGTTTTTT.

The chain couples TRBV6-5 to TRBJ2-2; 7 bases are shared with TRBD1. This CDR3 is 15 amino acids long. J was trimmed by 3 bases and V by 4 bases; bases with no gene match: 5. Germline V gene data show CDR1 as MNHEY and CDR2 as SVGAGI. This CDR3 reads CASSFRDSDTGELFF. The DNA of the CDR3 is TGTGCCAGCAGTTTCCGGGACAGCGACACCGGGGAGCTGTTTTTT.

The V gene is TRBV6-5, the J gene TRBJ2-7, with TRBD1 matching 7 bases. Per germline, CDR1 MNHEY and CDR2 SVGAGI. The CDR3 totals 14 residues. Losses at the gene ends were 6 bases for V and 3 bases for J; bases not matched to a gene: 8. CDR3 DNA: TGTGCCAGCAGCTTGACAGGGAAAGACTACGAGCAGTACTTC. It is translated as CASSLTGKDYEQYF.

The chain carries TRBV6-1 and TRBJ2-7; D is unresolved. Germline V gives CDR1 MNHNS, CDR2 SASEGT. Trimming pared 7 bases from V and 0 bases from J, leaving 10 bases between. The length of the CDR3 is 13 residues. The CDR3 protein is CASNDGLSYEQYF. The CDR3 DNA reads TGTGCCAGCAATGACGGCCTCTCCTACGAGCAGTACTTC.

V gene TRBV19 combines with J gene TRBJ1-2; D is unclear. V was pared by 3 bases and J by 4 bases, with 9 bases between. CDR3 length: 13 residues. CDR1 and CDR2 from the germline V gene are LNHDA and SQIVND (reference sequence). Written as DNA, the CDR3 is TGTGCCAGTAGTATGAGAGGGTTCTATGGCTACACCTTC. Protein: CASSMRGFYGYTF.

CDR3 protein: CACSDRIDEQFF. DNA for the CDR3: TGTGCCTGTTCGGACAGAATTGATGAGCAGTTCTTC. This chain joins TRBV30 and TRBJ2-1; possibly TRBD1 for D (6 bases). The CDR3 is made up of 12 amino acids. Looked up from germline, CDR1 is GTSNPN and CDR2 is SVGIG (reference sequence). V dropped 6 bases and J dropped 8 bases, with 14 bases sitting between them.

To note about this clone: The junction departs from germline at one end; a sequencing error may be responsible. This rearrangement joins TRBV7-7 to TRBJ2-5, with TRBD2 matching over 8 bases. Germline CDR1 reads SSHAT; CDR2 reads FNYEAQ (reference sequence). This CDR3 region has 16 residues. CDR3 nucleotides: TGTGCTAGCAGCGCCCGGGGGGCGGGGGGACAAGAGACCCAGTACTTC. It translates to CASSARGAGGQETQYF.

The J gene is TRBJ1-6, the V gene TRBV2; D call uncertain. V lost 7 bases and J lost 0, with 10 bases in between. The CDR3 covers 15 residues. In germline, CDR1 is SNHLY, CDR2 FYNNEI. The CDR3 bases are TGTGCCAGCACCGGACCGAGCTCCTATAATTCACCCCTCCACTTT. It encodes CASTGPSSYNSPLHF.

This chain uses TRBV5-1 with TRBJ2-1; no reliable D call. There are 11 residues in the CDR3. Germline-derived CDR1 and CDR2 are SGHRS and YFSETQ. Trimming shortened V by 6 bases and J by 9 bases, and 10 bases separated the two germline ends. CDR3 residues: CASTPGIEQFF. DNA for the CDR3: TGCGCCAGCACCCCCGGTATTGAGCAGTTCTTC.

DNA for the CDR3: TGTGCCAGCAGCTTACGCGGGGGGACCGACAATGAGCAGTTCTTC. It translates to CASSLRGGTDNEQFF. The chain joins TRBV7-6 to TRBJ2-1; 8 bases map to TRBD2. V shed 2 bases, J shed 5 bases, and the junction held 5 bases outside the gene matches. There are 15 residues in the CDR3. Germline V gene sequence: CDR1 SGHVS, CDR2 FNYEAQ.

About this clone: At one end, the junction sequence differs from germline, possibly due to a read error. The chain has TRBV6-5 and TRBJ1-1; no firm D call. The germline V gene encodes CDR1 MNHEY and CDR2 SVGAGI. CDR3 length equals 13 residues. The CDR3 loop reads CASSYSGNPEAFF. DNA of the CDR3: TGTGCCAGCAGTTACTCGGGGAACCCTGAAGCTTTCTTT.